This T cell receptor beta chain originates from a study of OX40 agonist ivuxolimab in advanced cancers. Study-level information: Under the entry rules, prior anti-PD-1, anti-PD-L1 or anti-CTLA-4 therapy was allowed, and 40% had some.

V was trimmed by 4 bases and J by 8 bases, leaving 8 bases between them. This CDR3 spans 11 amino acids. Germline-derived CDR1 and CDR2 are SGHDN and FVKESK. Clones were sequenced by immunoSEQ multiplex PCR, and TCRdb holds only the in-frame ones, with some missing. Of fewer than 90,000 clones in the sample, 92% are singletons; the top ten hold around 2.8%. V and J are TRBV14 and TRBJ1-2; the D gene is possibly TRBD1 (5 bases). This receptor was obtained from an adult with an advanced solid tumor such as melanoma, head and neck, liver or kidney cancer. The sequencing used CD4+ or CD8+ T cells sorted from blood, collected in a trial of the OX40 agonist ivuxolimab. The CDR3 reads CASSLGEGYTF. The CDR3 nucleotides are TGTGCCAGCAGCCTAGGGGAAGGCTACACCTTC.